These T cell receptor beta chains were read from a single sample in a study of cytomegalovirus exposure and HLA in healthy donors. Clones were sequenced by immunoSEQ multiplex PCR, and TCRdb holds only the in-frame ones, with some missing. Of roughly 80,000 clones in the sample, approximately 71% were seen once. Sequenced sample: PBMCs. Receptor source: a woman aged 35 to 49 in good health and CMV-seronegative. CDR3s include the opening cysteine and the closing phenylalanine or tryptophan. D genes are given only for firm matches. Size values are once, few and many counts, or a class for expanded clones, and some rows have none.

j_call,clone_size,v_call,d_call,cdr3_aa,cdr3_nt
TRBJ2-5,-,TRBV7-6,-,CASSLVPRLETQYF,TGTGCCAGCAGCTTAGTTCCTAGGCTTGAGACCCAGTACTTC
TRBJ1-1,-,TRBV10-3,-,CAISERGGGDTEAFF,TGTGCCATCAGTGAGAGGGGGGGCGGGGACACTGAAGCTTTCTTT
TRBJ2-1,-,TRBV7-8,TRBD2,CASSLFGGTYNEQFF,TGTGCCAGCAGCTTATTCGGGGGGACCTACAATGAGCAGTTCTTC
TRBJ2-7,-,TRBV19,-,CASSKEPNRVQYEQYF,TGTGCCAGTAGTAAGGAGCCCAACAGGGTTCAATACGAGCAGTACTTC
TRBJ2-5,-,TRBV6-5,TRBD2,CASSYYSGSLQETQYF,TGTGCCAGCAGTTACTATAGCGGGAGCCTACAAGAGACCCAGTACTTC
TRBJ2-5,-,TRBV7-9,-,CASSHPGGEQYF,TGTGCCAGCAGCCACCCAGGAGGGGAGCAGTACTTC
TRBJ1-2,once,TRBV18,TRBD1,CASSPPGQRGDGYTF,TGTGCCAGCTCACCACCGGGACAGAGAGGGGATGGCTACACCTTC
TRBJ2-5,-,TRBV28,-,CASSTALGPHRTQYF,TGTGCCAGCAGTACCGCTCTGGGGCCCCATAGGACCCAGTACTTC
TRBJ2-7,-,TRBV29-1,TRBD1,CSGGQGGREQYF,TGCAGCGGGGGACAGGGTGGACGCGAGCAGTACTTC
TRBJ2-7,-,TRBV18,-,CASSPIDRNYEQYF,TGTGCCAGCTCACCGATCGACAGAAACTACGAGCAGTACTTC
TRBJ2-1,once,TRBV28,TRBD1,CASSFDRVMFYNEQFF,TGTGCCAGCAGTTTCGACAGGGTCATGTTTTACAATGAGCAGTTCTTC
TRBJ2-4,-,TRBV28,TRBD2,CASSRTSGGLAKNIQYF,TGTGCCAGCAGCCGGACTAGCGGGGGACTAGCCAAAAACATTCAGTACTTC
TRBJ2-3,-,TRBV7-3,-,CASSPSGVMADTQYF,TGTGCCAGCAGCCCTTCCGGGGTCATGGCAGATACGCAGTATTTT
TRBJ1-5,-,TRBV5-3,-,CARSLGDTNQPQHF,TGTGCCAGAAGCTTGGGGGACACCAATCAGCCCCAGCATTTT
TRBJ2-7,-,TRBV6-5,-,CASSSGNYEQYF,TGTGCCAGCAGTTCGGGAAACTACGAGCAGTACTTC
TRBJ1-4,once,TRBV5-1,-,CASSPLGGGEKLFF,TGCGCCAGCAGCCCCCTGGGGGGGGGAGAAAAACTGTTTTTT
TRBJ2-1,few,TRBV2,TRBD1,CASRRGGLSDEQFF,TGTGCCAGCAGACGAGGGGGCCTATCGGATGAGCAGTTCTTC
TRBJ2-7,-,TRBV5-1,TRBD1,CASSLRTGTLPAYEQYF,TGCGCCAGCAGCCTAAGGACAGGCACCCTCCCAGCCTACGAGCAGTACTTC
TRBJ2-1,-,TRBV7-2,-,CASSPPWGVDNEQFF,TGTGCCAGCAGCCCCCCCTGGGGGGTAGACAATGAGCAGTTCTTC
TRBJ2-1,-,TRBV7-2,TRBD2,CASSLVGGSGYEQFF,TGTGCCAGCAGCTTAGTGGGCGGGAGTGGGTATGAGCAGTTCTTC
TRBJ2-3,-,TRBV2,-,CASSPIPRGTTDTQYF,TGTGCCAGCAGTCCAATCCCTAGGGGGACCACAGATACGCAGTATTTT
TRBJ1-1,-,TRBV12-5,-,CASGLWGGNTEAFF,TGTGCTAGTGGTTTGTGGGGGGGCAACACTGAAGCTTTCTTT
TRBJ1-2,-,TRBV19,-,CASSIEPGPITF,TGTGCCAGTAGTATAGAACCAGGGCCGATCACCTTC
TRBJ2-5,-,TRBV27,TRBD2,CASSPASGRARETQYF,TGTGCCAGCAGTCCTGCTAGCGGGAGGGCCCGGGAGACCCAGTACTTC
TRBJ2-5,many,TRBV12-5,TRBD1,CASGLVQQGIWETQYF,TGTGCTAGTGGTTTGGTGCAACAGGGGATCTGGGAGACCCAGTACTTC
TRBJ2-5,-,TRBV27,-,CASSLTPDRQETQYF,TGTGCCAGCAGTTTAACCCCGGACAGACAAGAGACCCAGTACTTC
TRBJ2-3,few,TRBV27,TRBD2,CASSPHRLAGTSHFTDTQYF,TGTGCCAGCAGTCCTCACCGACTAGCGGGGACCTCCCATTTCACAGATACGCAGTATTTT
TRBJ1-2,-,TRBV2,-,CASREPLKRQFYGYTF,TGTGCCAGCAGGGAACCCTTAAAGCGACAGTTCTATGGCTACACCTTC
TRBJ1-1,-,TRBV5-8,TRBD1,CASSHGQGGVLNTEAFF,TGTGCCAGCAGCCACGGACAGGGCGGAGTCTTGAACACTGAAGCTTTCTTT
TRBJ2-3,medium-sized,TRBV19,-,CAAGEPTVDTQYF,TGTGCCGCCGGGGAACCCACGGTAGATACGCAGTATTTT
TRBJ2-7,-,TRBV15,TRBD2,CATSRGGGRPRVNYEQYF,TGTGCCACCAGCAGAGGTGGCGGGAGACCCCGTGTCAACTACGAGCAGTACTTC
TRBJ1-2,-,TRBV6-1,-,CASSEVGLYGYTF,TGTGCCAGCAGTGAAGTGGGACTCTATGGCTACACCTTC
TRBJ2-5,-,TRBV5-4,TRBD2,CASSLWQRGAPRETQYF,TGTGCCAGCAGCTTGTGGCAGCGGGGGGCCCCGAGAGAGACCCAGTACTTC
TRBJ1-2,-,TRBV30,-,CAWGSGYGYTF,TGTGCCTGGGGCTCGGGCTATGGCTACACCTTC
TRBJ2-1,-,TRBV2,TRBD2,CAVYLAGPYNEQFF,TGTGCCGTCTATCTAGCGGGCCCGTACAATGAGCAGTTCTTC
TRBJ2-1,-,TRBV6-1,-,CASRDIAWGVQFF,TGTGCCAGCAGAGATATCGCTTGGGGAGTGCAGTTCTTC
TRBJ2-7,-,TRBV27,-,CASSVTGSGYEQYF,TGTGCCAGCAGTGTGACCGGGTCGGGCTACGAGCAGTACTTC
TRBJ1-6,-,TRBV9,-,CASSVGGTNSPLHF,TGTGCCAGCAGCGTAGGAGGCACAAATTCACCCCTCCACTTT
TRBJ2-1,few,TRBV19,TRBD2,CASSPRLGGYNEQFF,TGTGCCAGTAGTCCGAGATTGGGGGGGTACAATGAGCAGTTCTTC
TRBJ2-3,-,TRBV5-4,-,CASSIPSGNTQYF,TGTGCCAGCAGCATCCCTTCGGGGAATACGCAGTATTTT
TRBJ1-5,-,TRBV18,-,CASSLNQGNQPQHF,TGTGCCAGCTCACTTAATCAGGGGAATCAGCCCCAGCATTTT
TRBJ1-2,-,TRBV2,TRBD1,CASSEPGGAYGYTF,TGTGCCAGCAGTGAACCAGGGGGCGCGTATGGCTACACCTTC
TRBJ2-1,-,TRBV19,-,CASSMTSVSGNEQFF,TGTGCCAGTAGTATGACGTCGGTTAGCGGCAATGAGCAGTTCTTC
TRBJ2-1,few,TRBV10-2,TRBD2,CASSEPGLGRGEQFF,TGCGCCAGCAGTGAGCCGGGACTAGGGAGGGGTGAGCAGTTCTTC
TRBJ2-7,-,TRBV9,TRBD2,CASSVSGRTYEQYF,TGTGCCAGCAGCGTGAGCGGGAGGACCTACGAGCAGTACTTC
TRBJ1-2,-,TRBV5-4,TRBD1,CASSLGTLVTGGHGYTF,TGTGCCAGCAGCTTGGGGACTTTGGTGACAGGGGGCCATGGCTACACCTTC
TRBJ2-7,-,TRBV9,-,CASSVGLFDSYNEQYF,TGTGCCAGCAGCGTAGGCTTATTCGACAGCTACAACGAGCAGTACTTC
TRBJ1-5,-,TRBV6-1,-,CASRTDHSNQPQHF,TGTGCCAGCAGGACAGATCATAGCAATCAGCCCCAGCATTTT
TRBJ2-7,few,TRBV6-1,-,CASSEIAGNYEQYF,TGTGCCAGCAGTGAAATCGCAGGGAACTACGAGCAGTACTTC
TRBJ2-1,-,TRBV7-8,-,CASSLVRSGSAYNEQFF,TGTGCCAGCAGCTTAGTACGTTCCGGGTCGGCCTACAATGAGCAGTTCTTC
TRBJ2-7,-,TRBV5-1,TRBD2,CASSWTLAGGAYEQYF,TGCGCCAGCAGCTGGACTCTAGCGGGAGGGGCCTACGAGCAGTACTTC
TRBJ2-3,-,TRBV11-3,TRBD2,CASSFVTSSITDTQYF,TGTGCCAGCAGCTTCGTGACTAGCTCCATCACAGATACGCAGTATTTT
TRBJ2-5,few,TRBV5-4,-,CASSMGGGIETQYF,TGTGCCAGCAGCATGGGAGGGGGAATAGAGACCCAGTACTTC
TRBJ1-3,-,TRBV28,-,CASSYPRDSNTIYF,TGTGCCAGCAGTTATCCCAGGGATTCAAACACCATATATTTT
TRBJ1-3,-,TRBV7-2,-,CASSREPRAGNTIYF,TGTGCCAGCAGCCGTGAGCCCAGGGCTGGAAACACCATATATTTT